What follows are 12 T cell receptor beta chains derived from one specimen sequenced in a study of shared clonotypes between healthy human individuals. Measured with immunoSEQ multiplex PCR; TCRdb has only the in-frame clones, and not every one. This sample carries about 2.3 million clones, 85% to 95% of them seen once, and the ten largest clones take 0.3% to 0.45%. Input material: naive CD4+ T cells from PBMCs. The sample's subset: CD45RA+ positively selected. All receptors come from a man in his late teens or twenties in good health. Some clones in this sample may be carry-over from other donors' samples.

This chain connects TRBV19 to TRBJ2-6; 10 bases are shared with TRBD1. The V gene end was trimmed by 4 bases and the J gene end by 3 bases; junction bases not matched to a gene: 6. The CDR3 contains 17 residues. Germline CDR1 is LNHDA and CDR2 is SQIVND (reference sequence). The CDR3 protein is CASSNRDRGVGANVLTF. CDR3 DNA: TGTGCCAGTAGTAACCGGGACAGGGGAGTTGGGGCCAACGTCCTGACTTTC. Full variable domain (missing parts from reference TRBV19 and TRBJ2-6): DGGITQSPKYLFRKEGQNVTLSCEQNLNHDAMYWYRQDPGQGLRLIYYSQIVNDFQKGDIAEGYSVSREKKESFPLTVTSAQKNPTAFYLCASSNRDRGVGANVLTFGAGSRLTVL.

The CDR3 DNA reads as TGTGCCTGCGGGACTAGCGGGAGTCTAGGGACAGATACGCAGTATTTT. Translation: CACGTSGSLGTDTQYF. V gene TRBV30 combines with J gene TRBJ2-3; 14 bases match TRBD2. V shed 6 bases and J 3 bases; nucleotides not matched to a gene: 8. CDR3 size: 16 residues. Germline values: CDR1 GTSNPN, CDR2 SVGIG (reference sequence).

Worth noting for this clone: Within the sample, other DNA sequences also encode this same CDR3. The genes are TRBV7-2 and TRBJ2-6; D might be TRBD1 (5 bases). Trimming pared 5 bases from V and 2 bases from J, leaving 10 bases between. The length of the CDR3 is 15 residues. CDR1 is SGHTA and CDR2 is FQGNSA in the germline V gene. CDR3 nucleotide sequence: TGTGCCAGCAGCCCAGGCAGGGCTGGGGCCAACGTCCTGACTTTC. This encodes CASSPGRAGANVLTF. Drawing the rest from reference TRBV7-2 and TRBJ2-6, the complete variable domain is GAGVSQSPSNKVTEKGKDVELRCDPISGHTALYWYRQSLGQGLEFLIYFQGNSAPDKSGLPSDRFSAERTGGSVSTLTIQRTQQEDSAVYLCASSPGRAGANVLTFGAGSRLTVL.

The rearrangement uses TRBV5-1 and TRBJ2-2, with D possibly TRBD1 on 6 matching bases. V was pared by 0 bases and J by 2 bases, with 14 bases between. This CDR3 comprises 17 residues. The germline V gene has CDR1 SGHRS and CDR2 YFSETQ. The CDR3 DNA follows: TGCGCCAGCAGCTTGGACGGGACATTTCTTAACACCGGGGAGCTGTTTTTT. Translating gives CASSLDGTFLNTGELFF.

This clone showed up just a few times. The same CDR3 is also encoded by other DNA sequences in this sample. This rearrangement joins TRBV28 to TRBJ1-2; weak D call: TRBD1 (6 bases). Germline CDR1 is MDHEN and CDR2 is SYDVKM. The CDR3 loop spans 13 amino acids. Between the trimmed V and J ends, which lost 4 bases and 4 bases, there was a span of 10 bases. The CDR3 nucleotides are TGTGCCAGCAGTTCCACAGGGTTCTATGGCTACACCTTC. This encodes CASSSTGFYGYTF.

The chain recombines TRBV5-1 with TRBJ2-5; TRBD2 aligns across 8 bases. The junction had 8 bases not matched to a gene; V was cut back by 1 base and J by 3 bases. CDR1 is SGHRS, CDR2 YFSETQ, per germline. This CDR3 is 16 amino acids long. The CDR3 DNA sequence: TGCGCCAGCAGCTTGAGGTTGACGGGAGGGGAAGAGACCCAGTACTTC. This encodes CASSLRLTGGEETQYF.

The chain has TRBV21-1 and TRBJ2-3. TRBV21-1 is classified as a pseudogene. This CDR3 is 9 amino acids long. CDR3 bases: TGTGCCAGCACAGATACGCAGTATTTT. This codes for CASTDTQYF.

The chain carries TRBV18 and TRBJ1-6; TRBD1 might be the D (6 bases). This CDR3 is built from 14 residues. Trimming pared 3 bases from V and 5 bases from J, leaving 8 bases between. The germline CDR1 and CDR2 sequences are KGHSH and LQKENI. The CDR3 sequence is CASSPWTDNSPLHF. CDR3 DNA: TGTGCCAGCTCACCCTGGACAGATAATTCACCCCTCCACTTT. Variable domain in full (rest from reference TRBV18 and TRBJ1-6): NAGVMQNPRHLVRRRGQEARLRCSPMKGHSHVYWYRQLPEEGLKFMVYLQKENIIDESGMPKERFSAEFPKEGPSILRIQQVVRGDSAAYFCASSPWTDNSPLHFGNGTRLTVT.

The V gene is TRBV15, the J gene TRBJ1-3; no reliable D call. The germline gives CDR1 LNHNV, CDR2 YYDKDF (reference sequence). V was clipped by 3 bases and J by 0 bases, with 9 bases between them. This CDR3 has 15 amino acids. This CDR3 is CATSSEQGSGNTIYF. The CDR3 bases are TGTGCCACCAGCAGCGAGCAAGGCTCTGGAAACACCATATATTTT.

V usage is TRBV5-1 and J usage is TRBJ1-6; D is unclear. CDR1 SGHRS and CDR2 YFSETQ come from the germline V gene. V gave up 0 bases and J gave up 8 bases, with 6 bases separating them. This CDR3 spans 13 amino acids. The CDR3 nucleotides are TGCGCCAGCAGCTTGGCCCCGGATTCACCCCTCCACTTT. Translation gives CASSLAPDSPLHF.

The chain couples TRBV30 to TRBJ2-1, with TRBD2 identical over 10 bases. This CDR3 region has 18 residues. CDR1 GTSNPN and CDR2 SVGIG come from the germline V gene (reference sequence). V shed 8 bases, J shed 10 bases, and the junction held 26 bases outside the gene matches. The DNA for the CDR3 is TGTGCCCGATCCCGGGGGCTCGTGACTAGCGGGTACGGCCGGGAGCAGTTCTTC. Its protein is CARSRGLVTSGYGREQFF.

This chain connects TRBV19 to TRBJ1-5; the D is unclear. Germline assignment: CDR1 LNHDA and CDR2 SQIVND (reference sequence). V lost 3 bases, J lost 10 bases, and 13 bases lay in between. This CDR3 region has 13 residues. In DNA, the CDR3 is TGTGCCAGTAGTATCGACTCACCCCCACCCCAGCATTTT. It translates to CASSIDSPPPQHF.